This T cell receptor beta chain was sequenced in a study of CD8 T cells in Susac syndrome. About this clonotype itself: As yet, its antigen is unknown.

The CDR3 has 14 amino acids. CDR1 is SQVTM, CDR2 ANQGSEA, per germline. J lost 1 base, V lost 7 bases, and 6 bases had no gene match. Random hexamers were used to reverse transcribe the RNA input (about 0.5 to 1 ug). It was immunoSEQ multiplex PCR that amplified TCR beta CDR3 across 54 Vbeta and 13 Jbeta. MiXCR was run by TCRdb on the immunoSEQ multiplex PCR reads, yielding one entry per CDR3 protein. The sample yields 200,000 to 250,000 distinct CDR3 sequences, approximately 95% seen once. General study results and limits: Only a relatively small number of individuals were included in the TCR sequencing and HLA analysis.

From blood CD8+ and CD4+ T cells, TCR beta sequences were generated. Those who served as multiple sclerosis controls were treatment-naive patients with stable or active relapsing-remitting disease. This TCR derives from a human donor with multiple sclerosis. Sequenced input: CD4+ T cells from PBMCs. The rearrangement links TRBV29-1 to TRBJ2-2, with TRBD1 identical over 7 bases. The CDR3, as DNA: TGCAGCGCTCAAAGGACAGGGAACACCGGGGAGCTGTTTTTT. This gives the protein CSAQRTGNTGELFF.